Below are 20 T cell receptor beta chains sequenced from a single sample in a study of blood T cell repertoires in COVID-19. TCRdb's table, derived via immunoSEQ multiplex PCR, lists solely in-frame clones and lacks some. The table shows hundreds of thousands of clones, with roughly 90% occurring only once. Sequencing used peripheral blood. The receptors originated from a man between 60 and 70 years old who had recovered from COVID-19.

A few counts support this clone. The chain uses TRBV19 and TRBJ1-5; D remains unclear. Germline-derived CDR1 and CDR2 are LNHDA and SQIVND (reference sequence). The ends were cut back, 5 bases at V and 0 bases at J, with 17 bases in the middle. The CDR3 consists of 17 residues. The CDR3 DNA reads TGTGCCAGTAGTCTACCGCGAGGCGGTAATAGCAATCAGCCCCAGCATTTT. Amino acid sequence: CASSLPRGGNSNQPQHF.

The V gene is TRBV6-6, the J gene TRBJ2-5; 9 nucleotides line up with TRBD1. The J segment lost 4 bases and the V segment lost 6 bases, leaving 6 bases of the junction unmatched. CDR1 MNHNY and CDR2 SVGAGI come from the germline V gene (reference sequence). This CDR3 region has 14 residues. The CDR3 region has the DNA TGTGCCAGCAGAAAACCGACAGGGGGAGAGACCCAGTACTTC. Translating gives CASRKPTGGETQYF.

The chain combines TRBV3-1 (or the pseudogene TRBV3-2) with TRBJ2-6; D is possibly TRBD2 (6 bases). The V gene lost 3 bases and the J gene lost 0 bases, with 9 bases spanning the gap. Per germline, CDR1 LGHDT and CDR2 YNNKEL (reference sequence). The CDR3 is 16 amino acids. The CDR3 loop is CASSQGLVSGANVLTF. For the CDR3, the DNA is TGTGCCAGCAGCCAGGGACTGGTCTCTGGGGCCAACGTCCTGACTTTC.

The table lists this clone with a few counts. The J gene is TRBJ2-2, the V gene TRBV9; TRBD2 agrees at 7 bases. The CDR3 contains 15 residues. J was trimmed by 6 bases and V by 0 bases; bases with no gene match: 5. Germline V gene sequence: CDR1 SGDLS, CDR2 YYNGEE. The CDR3 loop reads CASSVDEGRAGELFF. The CDR3 DNA follows: TGTGCCAGCAGCGTAGATGAAGGGAGGGCCGGGGAGCTGTTTTTT.

The rearrangement uses TRBV28 and TRBJ1-6; 10 positions match TRBD1. Germline V gene data show CDR1 as MDHEN and CDR2 as SYDVKM. The V and J ends lost 3 bases and 8 bases, in that order; junction bases with no gene match: 4. The CDR3 is 15 amino acids. The CDR3 loop reads CASSLRTGGYSPLHF. The CDR3, as DNA: TGTGCCAGCAGTTTGCGGACAGGGGGATATTCACCCCTCCACTTT.

The rearrangement links TRBV9 to TRBJ2-6; no firm D call. The ends were cut back, 2 bases at V and 0 bases at J, with 6 bases in the middle. Germline loops: CDR1 SGDLS, CDR2 YYNGEE. The CDR3 spans 15 residues. CDR3 protein: CASSVRGSGANVLTF. As DNA, the CDR3 is TGTGCCAGCAGCGTCAGAGGCTCTGGGGCCAACGTCCTGACTTTC.

This clone was detected only a few times. V is TRBV7-2 and J is TRBJ2-1, with 16 positions matching TRBD2. CDR3 length: 16 residues. Germline assignment: CDR1 SGHTA and CDR2 FQGNSA. V was pared by 4 bases and J by 10 bases, with 7 bases of the junction left unmatched. CDR3 region: CASSSTGTSGRAEQFF. CDR3 DNA: TGTGCCAGCAGCTCCACCGGGACTAGCGGGAGGGCCGAGCAGTTCTTC.

This chain joins TRBV24-1 and TRBJ1-2, with TRBD1 matching 7 bases. The CDR3 length is 13 residues. Trimming removed 4 bases from V and 9 bases from J; junction bases left unmatched: 7. Germline CDR1 reads KGHDR; CDR2 reads SFDVKD. The CDR3: CATSDRDRERYTF. In nucleotides, the CDR3 is TGTGCCACCAGTGACCGCGACAGGGAGCGCTACACCTTC.

The rearrangement uses TRBV5-1 and TRBJ2-7, with 9 nucleotides matching TRBD1. This CDR3 is built from 14 residues. J was trimmed by 5 bases and V by 0 bases; bases with no gene match: 3. Germline CDR1 is SGHRS and CDR2 is YFSETQ. CDR3 bases: TGCGCCAGCAGCTTGGGGGACAGGGTAGACGAGCAGTACTTC. Protein: CASSLGDRVDEQYF. Complete variable domain (other parts from reference TRBV5-1 and TRBJ2-7): KAGVTQTPRYLIKTRGQQVTLSCSPISGHRSVSWYQQTPGQGLQFLFEYFSETQRNKGNFPGRFSGRQFSNSRSEMNVSTLELGDSALYLCASSLGDRVDEQYFGPGTRLTVT.

The chain combines TRBV9 with TRBJ2-3; D call uncertain. The CDR3 consists of 15 residues. Germline V gene lookup returns CDR1 SGDLS and CDR2 YYNGEE. Trimming took off 0 bases at V and 2 bases at J, with 10 bases between the two ends. The CDR3 nucleotides are TGTGCCAGCAGCGTAGCTGTGCGCTCCACAGATACGCAGTATTTT. Encoded protein: CASSVAVRSTDTQYF.

This chain links TRBV7-9 with TRBJ1-1; 9 bases match TRBD1. Germline CDR1 SEHNR, CDR2 FQNEAQ (reference sequence). The CDR3 contains 17 residues. V lost 7 bases, J lost 5 bases, and 17 bases stayed unmatched. The CDR3 sequence is CASNDQGQGRRGTEAFF. Here the CDR3 DNA reads TGTGCCAGCAACGACCAGGGACAGGGAAGGCGGGGAACTGAAGCTTTCTTT.

V is TRBV28 and J is TRBJ2-1; 11 bases line up with TRBD2. The germline gives CDR1 MDHEN, CDR2 SYDVKM. Germline trimming cut 2 bases from V and 0 bases from J; bases unmatched to any gene: 6. The CDR3 sequence is 18 residues long. CDR3 sequence reads: CASSLGLAGGGSYNEQFF. Written as DNA, the CDR3 is TGTGCCAGCAGTTTAGGGCTAGCGGGGGGCGGCTCCTACAATGAGCAGTTCTTC.

The chain employs TRBV18 and TRBJ1-2; D perhaps matches TRBD1 (5 bases). V was pared by 5 bases and J by 7 bases, with 11 bases between. The germline V gene has CDR1 KGHSH and CDR2 LQKENI. The CDR3 runs 12 residues. This CDR3 is CASSTGSPGYTF. CDR3 coding DNA: TGTGCCAGCTCAACAGGATCTCCTGGCTACACCTTC.

The CDR3, as DNA: TGCGCCAGCAGGGGACTAGCTAAAGAGACCCAGTACTTC. Translation: CASRGLAKETQYF. This chain connects TRBV5-1 to TRBJ2-5; TRBD2 matches at 9 bases. V shed 5 bases, J shed 3 bases, and the junction held 2 bases outside the gene matches. CDR1 is SGHRS, CDR2 YFSETQ, per germline. CDR3 length equals 13 residues.

The gene calls are TRBV2 and TRBJ2-1; TRBD2 aligns across 15 bases. The CDR3 spans 16 residues. Germline V gives CDR1 SNHLY, CDR2 FYNNEI. The V and J ends lost 3 bases and 9 bases, in that order; junction bases with no gene match: 6. The CDR3 region has the DNA TGTGCCAGCAGTGAGGGACTAGCGGGGGGTTACGGTGAGCAGTTCTTC. This sequence encodes CASSEGLAGGYGEQFF.

This clone showed up just once. This sequence joins TRBV28 and TRBJ1-1, with 7 nucleotides matching TRBD1. From germline, CDR1 is MDHEN and CDR2 SYDVKM. The J segment lost 5 bases and the V segment lost 8 bases, leaving 8 bases of the junction unmatched. CDR3 length: 13 residues. CDR3 loop: CASSEGARTEAFF. In nucleotides, the CDR3 is TGTGCCAGCTCCGAGGGGGCCAGAACTGAAGCTTTCTTT.

The rearrangement uses TRBV18 and TRBJ2-3, with a possible D match to TRBD2 (6 bases). Germline loops: CDR1 KGHSH, CDR2 LQKENI. CDR3 length: 13 residues. Trimming removed 3 bases at V and 5 bases at J, with 9 bases between. The CDR3: CASSPGTVDTQYF. CDR3 bases: TGTGCCAGCTCACCGGGGACTGTAGATACGCAGTATTTT.

The chain recombines TRBV18 with TRBJ1-5; a possible D gene is TRBD1 (5 bases). Germline-derived CDR1 and CDR2 are KGHSH and LQKENI. The CDR3 is 14 residues long. Trimming left V 4 bases short and J 7 bases short, with 14 bases between. CDR3 residues: CASSRGVAGQPQHF. DNA of the CDR3: TGTGCCAGCTCACGAGGGGTAGCGGGGCAGCCCCAGCATTTT.

This clone was recorded once. The chain links TRBV11-3 to TRBJ2-3, with D perhaps matching TRBD2 (5 bases). Trimming stripped 3 bases from V and 4 bases from J, with 17 bases between. Germline V lookup: CDR1 SGHNT, CDR2 YENEEA. This CDR3 has 16 amino acids. The CDR3 sequence: CASSFSPAGGADTQYF. The CDR3 DNA follows: TGTGCCAGCAGCTTTAGCCCCGCCGGAGGAGCAGATACGCAGTATTTT.

The chain has TRBV6-5 and TRBJ1-1; D is uncertain. V was clipped by 7 bases and J by 1 base, with 13 bases between them. CDR3 length: 14 amino acids. The germline V gene has CDR1 MNHEY and CDR2 SVGAGI. The CDR3 DNA sequence: TGTGCCAGCAATCCGCCGGGTTCGAACACTGAAGCTTTCTTT. This encodes CASNPPGSNTEAFF.